The clone carrying this TCR beta chain has a handful of counts. In germline, CDR1 is SGHKS, CDR2 YYEKEE (reference sequence). This CDR3 has 13 residues. The V gene lost 0 bases and the J gene lost 9 bases, with 10 bases spanning the gap. The data were obtained in a study of T cell responses to AZD1222 COVID-19 vaccine. Assay used: immunoSEQ multiplex PCR; TCRdb lists only in-frame clones, some missing. The repertoire holds approximately 100,000 clones, with about 88% as singletons. This receptor was identified in an adult in good health. This specimen was peripheral blood, taken on day 0 of AZD1222 vaccination. This chain links TRBV5-5 with TRBJ2-1; D call uncertain. The CDR3 reads CASSLDGLGEQFF. The CDR3 region has the DNA TGTGCCAGCAGCTTGGACGGGTTGGGTGAGCAGTTCTTC.